Below, 21 T cell receptor beta chains from the same sample are listed, as sequenced in a study of blood T cell repertoires in COVID-19. TCRdb's table, derived via immunoSEQ multiplex PCR, lists solely in-frame clones and lacks some. The sample yields under 250,000 clones, 84% seen once. Material for sequencing was peripheral blood. All receptors come from a woman aged 55-75 years who had recovered from COVID-19.

The chain combines TRBV3-1 (or the pseudogene TRBV3-2) with TRBJ1-1; the D gene is possibly TRBD1 (6 bases). This CDR3 is built from 16 residues. Per germline, CDR1 LGHDT and CDR2 YNNKEL (reference sequence). Trimming shortened V by 4 bases and J by 3 bases, and 18 bases separated the two germline ends. In DNA form, the CDR3 reads TGTGCCAGCAGCCCGGGGGGGGGCAGGATGTACACTGAAGCTTTCTTT. This encodes CASSPGGGRMYTEAFF.

The sample holds a few counts of this clone. This chain joins TRBV4-1 and TRBJ2-7, with a tentative D call TRBD2 (6 bases). The germline V gene has CDR1 MGHRA and CDR2 YSYEKL. This CDR3 is built from 16 residues. V dropped 1 base and J dropped 4 bases, with 17 bases sitting between them. CDR3 protein: CASSQGDWGGLYEQYF. In DNA form, the CDR3 reads TGCGCCAGCAGCCAAGGTGACTGGGGTGGACTATACGAGCAGTACTTC.

The chain carries TRBV5-1 and TRBJ2-2, with a weak D call TRBD1 (6 bases). CDR1 SGHRS and CDR2 YFSETQ come from the germline V gene. The CDR3 has 14 amino acids. V was cut by 4 bases and J by 1 base, with 8 bases left in between. CDR3: CASSQGMNTGELFF. CDR3 coding DNA: TGCGCCAGCAGCCAGGGGATGAACACCGGGGAGCTGTTTTTT.

The J gene is TRBJ1-3, the V gene TRBV2; D may be TRBD1 (6 bases). The V and J ends lost 5 bases and 4 bases respectively, with 15 bases between them. The CDR3 spans 15 residues. Looked up from germline, CDR1 is SNHLY and CDR2 is FYNNEI. This chain's CDR3 is CASSPTGMGGNTIYF. Here the CDR3 DNA reads TGTGCCAGCAGTCCAACAGGGATGGGAGGAAACACCATATATTTT.

This clone occurred once. The chain joins TRBV21-1 to TRBJ1-1; the tabulated D call, TRBD1, remains unverified against the DNA. TRBV21-1 is an annotated pseudogene. CDR3 length: 15 residues. CDR3 loop: CASSPRQGLNTEAFF. The CDR3 region has the DNA TGTGCCAGCAGCCCTCGACAGGGATTGAACACTGAAGCTTTCTTT.

The CDR3 DNA reads as TGTGCCAGCAGGCTGACTAGGGACTACGAGCAGTACTTC. Residues: CASRLTRDYEQYF. The chain combines TRBV7-2 with TRBJ2-7; possible D gene TRBD2, 6 bases. V was cut by 6 bases and J by 3 bases, with 12 bases left in between. CDR3 length equals 13 residues. In germline, CDR1 is SGHTA, CDR2 FQGNSA.

The chain recombines TRBV10-3 with TRBJ2-7; the D gene is possibly TRBD1 (7 bases). With 0 bases removed from V and 3 bases from J, the gap between germline ends came to 15 bases. Germline-derived CDR1 and CDR2 are ENHRY and SYGVKD. This CDR3 spans 16 amino acids. This chain's CDR3 is CAISESSQGGLYEQYF. CDR3 DNA: TGTGCCATCAGTGAGTCGAGTCAGGGGGGACTCTACGAGCAGTACTTC.

V usage is TRBV5-1 and J usage is TRBJ2-1, with TRBD2 matching over 11 bases. Germline loops: CDR1 SGHRS, CDR2 YFSETQ. The trim removed 0 bases at V and 1 base at J, leaving 3 bases unmatched. The CDR3 covers 17 residues. The CDR3 is CASSLVTSGGSYNEQFF. The CDR3 nucleotides are TGCGCCAGCAGCTTGGTTACTAGCGGGGGATCCTACAATGAGCAGTTCTTC.

The gene calls are TRBV5-1 and TRBJ2-7, with 9 bases fitting TRBD1. V was clipped by 1 base and J by 2 bases; unmatched bases: 4. CDR1 is SGHRS and CDR2 is YFSETQ in the germline V gene. The CDR3 covers 15 residues. The CDR3 DNA reads as TGCGCCAGCAGCTTGACAGGGGGCTTCCCCTACGAGCAGTACTTC. Translation gives CASSLTGGFPYEQYF.

The rearrangement uses TRBV5-5 and TRBJ2-5; D might be TRBD1 (5 bases). Germline-derived CDR1 and CDR2 are SGHKS and YYEKEE (reference sequence). Trimming took 2 bases from V and 1 from J, leaving 6 bases between them. This CDR3 comprises 13 residues. The CDR3 DNA is TGTGCCAGCAGCTTAGGGGCCCAAGAGACCCAGTACTTC. Residues: CASSLGAQETQYF.

This clone was recorded only once. The rearrangement links TRBV7-9 to TRBJ1-6; D is unresolved. The CDR3 runs to 13 residues. V lost 5 bases to trimming and J lost 10 bases, with 12 bases between them. From germline, CDR1 is SEHNR and CDR2 FQNEAQ (reference sequence). The CDR3 DNA is TGTGCCAGCAGCCCCGTATCGGAGTCACCCCTCCACTTT. Encoded protein: CASSPVSESPLHF.

This clone was seen a handful of times. CDR3 sequence reads: CASRPQGVNSPLHF. DNA of the CDR3: TGTGCCAGCAGACCCCAGGGCGTCAATTCACCCCTCCACTTT. V is TRBV2 and J is TRBJ1-6; tentative D call: TRBD1 (5 bases). CDR3 length: 14 residues. Germline assignment: CDR1 SNHLY and CDR2 FYNNEI. V was trimmed by 6 bases and J by 7 bases, leaving 13 bases between them.

The table lists this clone with a count of one. The rearrangement joins TRBV7-3 to TRBJ2-6; possibly TRBD1 for D (6 bases). The germline V gene has CDR1 SGHTA and CDR2 FQGTGA. V was shortened by 1 base and J by 0 bases, with 7 bases between the two germline ends. The CDR3 loop spans 16 amino acids. The chain's CDR3 is CASSLNRDSGANVLTF. As DNA, the CDR3 is TGTGCCAGCAGCTTAAACAGGGACTCTGGGGCCAACGTCCTGACTTTC. The full variable domain, rest sourced from reference TRBV7-3 and TRBJ2-6, is GAGVSQTPSNKVTEKGKYVELRCDPISGHTALYWYRQSLGQGPEFLIYFQGTGAADDSGLPNDRFFAVRPEGSVSTLKIQRTERGDSAVYLCASSLNRDSGANVLTFGAGSRLTVL.

The chain couples TRBV23-1 to TRBJ2-1; 8 bases agree with TRBD1. TRBV23-1 is an ORF; its function is uncertain. Unmatched junction bases numbered 6, after V lost 0 bases and J lost 8 bases. The CDR3 is made up of 15 amino acids. The CDR3 nucleotides are TGCGCCAGCAGTCAATCGGCAGGGGGCATGTATGAGCAGTTCTTC. It codes for CASSQSAGGMYEQFF.

The J gene is TRBJ2-3, the V gene TRBV5-1; 9 bases are shared with TRBD2. Germline V gene lookup returns CDR1 SGHRS and CDR2 YFSETQ. The CDR3 length is 16 residues. V gave up 2 bases and J gave up 5 bases; unmatched junction bases: 9. The DNA for the CDR3 is TGCGCCAGCAGCTTTAGCGGGGGTGGCAATGGAGATACGCAGTATTTT. It encodes CASSFSGGGNGDTQYF.

For this clone: Other DNA sequences in the same sample also yield this CDR3. The J gene is TRBJ1-6, the V gene TRBV6-5; no reliable D call. The CDR3 extends over 12 amino acids. Germline V gives CDR1 MNHEY, CDR2 SVGAGI. The V gene lost 6 bases and the J gene lost 6 bases, with 6 bases spanning the gap. CDR3 protein: CASRQFNSPLHF. The CDR3 region has the DNA TGTGCCAGCAGACAGTTTAATTCACCCCTCCACTTT.

The chain employs TRBV10-3 and TRBJ1-5; 10 bases are a match to TRBD1. Trimming cost V 6 bases and J 7 bases; bases outside gene matches: 9. This CDR3 spans 15 amino acids. Germline loops: CDR1 ENHRY, CDR2 SYGVKD. CDR3 loop: CAISRTGGQGQPQHF. The CDR3 nucleotides read TGTGCCATCAGCCGGACAGGGGGTCAAGGCCAGCCCCAGCATTTT.

This clone was counted once. The chain is built from TRBV27 and TRBJ2-5, with D hard to call. The germline V gene encodes CDR1 MNHEY and CDR2 SMNVEV (reference sequence). CDR3 length: 12 amino acids. The ends were cut back, 3 bases at V and 1 base at J, with 3 bases in the middle. DNA for the CDR3: TGTGCCAGCAGTTTCTCCCAAGAGACCCAGTACTTC. Encoded protein: CASSFSQETQYF.

This clone was detected only once. The chain uses TRBV6-6 and TRBJ2-2; weak D call: TRBD2 (7 bases). CDR1 and CDR2 from the germline V gene are MNHNY and SVGAGI (reference sequence). The V and J ends lost 5 bases and 1 base respectively, with 17 bases between them. CDR3 size: 17 residues. CDR3 region: CASSPRWGGENTGELFF. DNA of the CDR3: TGTGCCAGCAGTCCCCGATGGGGGGGCGAGAACACCGGGGAGCTGTTTTTT.

This chain connects TRBV18 to TRBJ1-2; 9 nucleotides align to TRBD1. The V gene end was trimmed by 3 bases and the J gene end by 3 bases; junction bases not matched to a gene: 8. Per the germline V gene, CDR1 is KGHSH and CDR2 is LQKENI. The CDR3 sequence is 16 residues long. This CDR3 reads CASSPQTGGVDYGYTF. Here the CDR3 DNA reads TGTGCCAGCTCACCCCAAACAGGGGGCGTCGACTATGGCTACACCTTC.

The chain links TRBV6-5 to TRBJ1-3, with a tentative D call TRBD1 (6 bases). Trimming shortened V by 8 bases and J by 0 bases, and 11 bases separated the two germline ends. This CDR3 contains 14 residues. Per germline, CDR1 MNHEY and CDR2 SVGAGI. The CDR3 here is CASGRDTSGNTIYF. DNA for the CDR3: TGTGCCAGCGGCCGGGACACCTCTGGAAACACCATATATTTT.